The source of this T cell receptor beta chain is a study of T cells in narcolepsy. As for the study in general: Enrolled donors included narcolepsy type 1 or type 2 patients and healthy controls. Study findings and constraints: Blood of same and different patients, but not healthy controls, reportedly held recurring autoreactive clonotypes. In some patient and control memory CD4+ samples, autoreactive clones were absent. HCRT-specific and TRIB2-specific autoreactive clonotypes appeared among same-patient CSF and blood CD4+ clonotypes.

V lost 4 bases and J lost 5; bases outside the gene matches: 10. CDR3 length equals 18 residues. The V gene's germline CDR1 is LNHDA and CDR2 SQIVND (reference sequence). This clone has a single count. The antigen remains unidentified. Method: immunoSEQ multiplex PCR; TCRdb's copy keeps in-frame clones and lacks some. The data contain about 21,000 clones, around 90% of them singletons. This chain links TRBV19 with TRBJ2-1, with 14 bases that match TRBD2. The receptor's source is a human donor with narcolepsy. Sequences were obtained from CD45RA- memory CD4+ T cells from PBMCs. The CDR3 DNA follows: TGTGCCAGTAGTAGGCTGGGACTAGCGGGAGTAGGGAACAATGAGCAGTTCTTC. Amino acid sequence: CASSRLGLAGVGNNEQFF.